This T cell receptor beta chain was recovered during a study of early T cells in non-severe SARS-CoV-2 infection. Study information: Unsorted whole-blood RNA was sequenced in bulk, leaving chains unpaired.

V lost 2 bases to trimming and J lost 4 bases, with 27 bases between them. CDR1 and CDR2 (germline): DFQATT, SNEGSKA (reference sequence). There are 18 residues in the CDR3. This clonotype appeared many times. A single record per CDR3 protein comes from TCRdb applying MiXCR to the 5' RACE reads. The sample shows about 48,000 distinct CDR3 sequences, approximately 9.4% of them seen only once. The source is an adult who was a healthcare worker with PCR-confirmed SARS-CoV-2 infection or an uninfected control (not recorded which). V usage is TRBV20-1 and J usage is TRBJ2-7, with a tentative D call TRBD2 (6 bases). The sample comprised whole blood. CDR3 bases: TGCAGTGCTAGACCTCCCCTCGGGGATAGCGGAGGAAGATACGAGCAGTACTTC. Its translation is CSARPPLGDSGGRYEQYF.